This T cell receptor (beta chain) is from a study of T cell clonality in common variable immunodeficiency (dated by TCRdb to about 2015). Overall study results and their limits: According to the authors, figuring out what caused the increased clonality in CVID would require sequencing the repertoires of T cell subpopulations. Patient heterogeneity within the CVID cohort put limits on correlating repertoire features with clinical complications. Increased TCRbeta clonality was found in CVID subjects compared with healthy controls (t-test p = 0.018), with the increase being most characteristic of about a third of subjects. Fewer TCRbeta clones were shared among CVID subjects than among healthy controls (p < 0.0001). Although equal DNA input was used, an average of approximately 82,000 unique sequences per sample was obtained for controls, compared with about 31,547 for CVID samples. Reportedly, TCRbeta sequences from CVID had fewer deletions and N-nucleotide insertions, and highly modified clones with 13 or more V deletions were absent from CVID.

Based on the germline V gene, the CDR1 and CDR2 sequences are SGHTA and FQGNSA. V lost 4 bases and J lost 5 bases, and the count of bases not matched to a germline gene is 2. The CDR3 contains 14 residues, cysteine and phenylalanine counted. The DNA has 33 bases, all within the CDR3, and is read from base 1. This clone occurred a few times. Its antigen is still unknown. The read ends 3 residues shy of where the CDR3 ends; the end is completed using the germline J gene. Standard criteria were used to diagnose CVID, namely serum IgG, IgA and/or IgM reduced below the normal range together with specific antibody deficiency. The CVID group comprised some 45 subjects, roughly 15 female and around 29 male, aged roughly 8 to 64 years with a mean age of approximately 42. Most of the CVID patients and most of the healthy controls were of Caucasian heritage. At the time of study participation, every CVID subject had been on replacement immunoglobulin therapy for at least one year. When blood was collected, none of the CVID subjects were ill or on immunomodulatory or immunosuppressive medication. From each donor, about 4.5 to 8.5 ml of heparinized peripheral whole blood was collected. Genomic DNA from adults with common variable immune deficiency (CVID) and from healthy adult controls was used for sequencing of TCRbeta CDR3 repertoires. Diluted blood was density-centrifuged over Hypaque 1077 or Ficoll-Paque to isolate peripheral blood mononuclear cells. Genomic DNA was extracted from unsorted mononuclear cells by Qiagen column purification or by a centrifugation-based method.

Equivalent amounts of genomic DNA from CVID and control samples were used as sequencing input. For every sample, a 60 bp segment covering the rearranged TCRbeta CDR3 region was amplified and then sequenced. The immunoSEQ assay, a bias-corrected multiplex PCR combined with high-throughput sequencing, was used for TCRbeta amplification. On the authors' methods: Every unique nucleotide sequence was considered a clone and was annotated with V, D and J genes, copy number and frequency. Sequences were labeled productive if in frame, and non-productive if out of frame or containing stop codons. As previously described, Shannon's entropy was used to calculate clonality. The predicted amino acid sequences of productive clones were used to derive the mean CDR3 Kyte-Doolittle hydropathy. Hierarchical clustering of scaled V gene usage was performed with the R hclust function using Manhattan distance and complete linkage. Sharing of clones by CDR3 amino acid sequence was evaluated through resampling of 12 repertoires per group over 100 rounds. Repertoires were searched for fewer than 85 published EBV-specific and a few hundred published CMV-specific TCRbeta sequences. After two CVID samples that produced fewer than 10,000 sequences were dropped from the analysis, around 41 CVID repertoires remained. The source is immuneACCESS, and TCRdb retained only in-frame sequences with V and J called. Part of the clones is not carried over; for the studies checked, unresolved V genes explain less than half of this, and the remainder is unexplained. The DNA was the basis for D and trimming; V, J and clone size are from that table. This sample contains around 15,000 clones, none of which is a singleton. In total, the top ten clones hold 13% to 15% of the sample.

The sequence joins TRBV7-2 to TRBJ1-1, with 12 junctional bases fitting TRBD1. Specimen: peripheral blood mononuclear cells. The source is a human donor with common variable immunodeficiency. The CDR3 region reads CASSSGQGATEAFF. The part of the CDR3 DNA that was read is TGTGCCAGCAGCTCGGGACAGGGGGCGACTGAA. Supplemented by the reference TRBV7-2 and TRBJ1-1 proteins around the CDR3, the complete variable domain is GAGVSQSPSNKVTEKGKDVELRCDPISGHTALYWYRQSLGQGLEFLIYFQGNSAPDKSGLPSDRFSAERTGGSVSTLTIQRTQQEDSAVYLCASSSGQGATEAFFGQGTRLTVV.